The T cell receptor (beta chain) under discussion was sequenced for a study of immune cell composition in non-small cell lung cancer. Overall study context: Tumours were mainly lung adenocarcinoma or squamous cell carcinoma. Study-level findings and limits: Tumour TCR-beta clonality was not significantly tied to smoking pack-years.

The CDR3 extends over 16 amino acids. Trimming took 0 bases from V and 1 from J; bases not matched to a gene: 4. Per germline, CDR1 SGHRS and CDR2 YFSETQ. Generated by immunoSEQ multiplex PCR, the TCRdb table keeps only in-frame clones and is missing some. The sample yields thousands of clones, less than 80% seen once. There are a few counts of this clone. Its antigen is as yet unknown. Normal lung was sampled as far from the tumour as possible, at least 3 cm. Genomic DNA came from frozen unsorted single-cell suspensions. The sequencing sample was made of non-adjacent lung tissue. This TCR came from a human donor with non-small cell lung cancer. The chain joins TRBV5-1 to TRBJ2-5; 9 bases fit TRBD2. The CDR3: CASSLEASGVQETQYF. The CDR3 coding sequence is TGCGCCAGCAGCTTGGAGGCTAGCGGGGTCCAAGAGACCCAGTACTTC.